This T cell receptor (beta chain) comes out of a study of cytomegalovirus exposure and HLA in healthy donors. From germline, CDR1 is MNHEY and CDR2 SVGAGI. The CDR3 extends over 15 amino acids. Trimming left V 5 bases short and J 6 bases short, with 16 bases between. The primer mix had 60 Vbeta and 13 Jbeta primers. The method was immunoSEQ multiplex PCR; TCRdb's version includes in-frame clones alone and lacks a portion of them. The sample gives roughly 200,000 clones, 82% of which show up once; about 1.5% is in the top ten. Material for sequencing was PBMCs. The chain links TRBV6-5 to TRBJ2-2; no firm D call. This sequence was found in a woman aged 18-35 years in good health and CMV-seronegative. The DNA of the CDR3 is TGTGCCAGCAGTCCCCAATCGATCAGTTCCGGGGAGCTGTTTTTT. Translating gives CASSPQSISSGELFF.